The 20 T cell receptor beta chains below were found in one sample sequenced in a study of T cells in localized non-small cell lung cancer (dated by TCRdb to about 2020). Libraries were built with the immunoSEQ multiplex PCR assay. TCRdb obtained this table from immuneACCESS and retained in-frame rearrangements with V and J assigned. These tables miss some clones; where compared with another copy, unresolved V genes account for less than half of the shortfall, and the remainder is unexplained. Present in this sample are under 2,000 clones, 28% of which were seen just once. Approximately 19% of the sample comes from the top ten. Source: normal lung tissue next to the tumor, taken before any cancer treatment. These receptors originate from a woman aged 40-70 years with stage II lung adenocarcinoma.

This CDR3 reads CASNSRPQETQYF. In nucleotides, the CDR3 is TGTGCCAGTAACAGCCGTCCACAAGAGACCCAGTACTTC. The rearrangement links TRBV19 to TRBJ2-5; D is unresolved. From germline, CDR1 is LNHDA and CDR2 SQIVND (reference sequence). CDR3 length: 13 residues. Between the trimmed V and J ends, which lost 7 bases and 2 bases, there was a span of 11 bases. The full variable domain, its missing parts supplied by reference TRBV19 and TRBJ2-5, is DGGITQSPKYLFRKEGQNVTLSCEQNLNHDAMYWYRQDPGQGLRLIYYSQIVNDFQKGDIAEGYSVSREKKESFPLTVTSAQKNPTAFYLCASNSRPQETQYFGPGTRLLVL.

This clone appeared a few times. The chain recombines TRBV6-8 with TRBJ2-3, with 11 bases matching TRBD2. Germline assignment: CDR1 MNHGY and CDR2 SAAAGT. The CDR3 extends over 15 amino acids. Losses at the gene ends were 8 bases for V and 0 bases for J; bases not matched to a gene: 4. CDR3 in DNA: TGTGCCAGCTCCCGGACTAGCGGGAGCACAGATACGCAGTATTTT. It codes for CASSRTSGSTDTQYF.

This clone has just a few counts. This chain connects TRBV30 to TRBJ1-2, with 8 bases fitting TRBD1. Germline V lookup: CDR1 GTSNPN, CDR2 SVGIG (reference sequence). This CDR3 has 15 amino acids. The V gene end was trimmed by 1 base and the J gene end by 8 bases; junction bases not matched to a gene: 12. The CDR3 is CAWSATRRTGNGYTF. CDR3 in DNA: TGTGCCTGGAGTGCCACGAGGAGGACAGGGAACGGCTACACCTTC.

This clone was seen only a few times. CDR3 DNA sequence: TGTGCCAGCAGCGTAGGATATCCCGGTGGGACTAGCGCCGCCAATGAGCAGTTCTTC. Protein: CASSVGYPGGTSAANEQFF. This chain joins TRBV9 and TRBJ2-1; 10 bases map to TRBD2. Germline V CDR1 and CDR2: SGDLS, YYNGEE. The J segment lost 6 bases and the V segment lost 0 bases, leaving 15 bases of the junction unmatched. The CDR3 is 19 amino acids.

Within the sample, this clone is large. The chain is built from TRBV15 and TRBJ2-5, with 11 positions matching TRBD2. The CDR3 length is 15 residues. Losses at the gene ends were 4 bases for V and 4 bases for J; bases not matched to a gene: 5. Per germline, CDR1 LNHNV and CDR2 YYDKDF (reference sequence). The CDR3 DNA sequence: TGTGCCACCAGCACACTAGCGGGAGAGGGAGAGACCCAGTACTTC. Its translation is CATSTLAGEGETQYF.

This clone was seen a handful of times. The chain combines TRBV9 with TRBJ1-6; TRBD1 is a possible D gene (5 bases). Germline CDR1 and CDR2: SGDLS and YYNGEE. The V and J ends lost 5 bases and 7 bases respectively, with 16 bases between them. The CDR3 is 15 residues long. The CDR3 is CASSDSGQRNSPLHF. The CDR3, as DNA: TGTGCCAGCAGTGATTCGGGGCAGAGAAATTCACCCCTCCACTTT.

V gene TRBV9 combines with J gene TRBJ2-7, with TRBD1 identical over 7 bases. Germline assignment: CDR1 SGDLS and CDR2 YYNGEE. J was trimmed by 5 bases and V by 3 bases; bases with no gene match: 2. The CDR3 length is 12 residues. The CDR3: CASSADRDEQYF. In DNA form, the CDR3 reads TGTGCCAGCAGCGCTGACAGGGACGAGCAGTACTTC.

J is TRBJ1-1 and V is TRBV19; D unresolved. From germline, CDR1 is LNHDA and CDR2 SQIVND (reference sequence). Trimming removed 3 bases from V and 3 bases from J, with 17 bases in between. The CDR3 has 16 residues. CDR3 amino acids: CASSIYPPPRDTEAFF. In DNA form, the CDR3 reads TGTGCCAGTAGTATTTACCCACCCCCGCGGGACACTGAAGCTTTCTTT.

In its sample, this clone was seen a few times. The CDR3 protein is CASSPDLYSPLHF. The CDR3 DNA sequence: TGTGCCAGTTCCCCGGACTTATATTCACCCCTCCACTTT. The V gene is TRBV19, the J gene TRBJ1-6, with D unresolved. Per the germline V gene, CDR1 is LNHDA and CDR2 is SQIVND (reference sequence). The V end was cut by 8 bases, the J end by 8 bases, with 13 bases between. The CDR3 spans 13 residues.

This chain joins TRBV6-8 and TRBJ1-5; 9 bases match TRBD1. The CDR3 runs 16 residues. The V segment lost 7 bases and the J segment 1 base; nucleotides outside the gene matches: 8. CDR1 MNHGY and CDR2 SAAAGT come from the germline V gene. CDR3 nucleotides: TGTGCCAGCACCGCAGGACAGGGGAGCAGCAATCAGCCCCAGCATTTT. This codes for CASTAGQGSSNQPQHF.

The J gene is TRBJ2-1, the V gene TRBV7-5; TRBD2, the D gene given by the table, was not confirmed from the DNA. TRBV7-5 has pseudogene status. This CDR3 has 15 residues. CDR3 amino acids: CASSLTSGVYNEQFF. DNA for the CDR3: TGTGCCAGCAGCCTGACTAGCGGGGTCTACAATGAGCAGTTCTTC.

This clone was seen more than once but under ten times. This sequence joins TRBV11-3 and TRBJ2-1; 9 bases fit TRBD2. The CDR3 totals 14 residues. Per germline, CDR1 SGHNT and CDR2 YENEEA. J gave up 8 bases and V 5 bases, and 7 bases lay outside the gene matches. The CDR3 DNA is TGTGCCAGCAGCGGGATTAGCGGGAGCTATGAGCAGTTCTTC. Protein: CASSGISGSYEQFF.

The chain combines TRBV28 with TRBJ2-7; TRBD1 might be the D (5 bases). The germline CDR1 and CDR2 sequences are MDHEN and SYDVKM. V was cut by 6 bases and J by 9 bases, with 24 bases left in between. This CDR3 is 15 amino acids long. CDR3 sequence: CASSSPVQGDMGQYF. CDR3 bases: TGTGCCAGCAGCTCCCCCGTCCAGGGTGATATGGGGCAGTACTTC.

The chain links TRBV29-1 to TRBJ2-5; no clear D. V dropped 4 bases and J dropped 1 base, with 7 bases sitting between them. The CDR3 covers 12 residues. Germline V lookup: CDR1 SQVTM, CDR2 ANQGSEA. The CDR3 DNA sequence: TGCAGCGTTGCGGGCGCCCAAGAGACCCAGTACTTC. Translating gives CSVAGAQETQYF.

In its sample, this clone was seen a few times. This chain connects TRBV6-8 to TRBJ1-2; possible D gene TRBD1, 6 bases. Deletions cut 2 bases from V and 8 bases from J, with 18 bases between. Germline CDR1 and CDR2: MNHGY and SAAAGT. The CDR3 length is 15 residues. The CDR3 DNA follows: TGTGCCAGCAGTTACACTTCAGAGGGGGGCAAGGGCTACACCTTC. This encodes CASSYTSEGGKGYTF.

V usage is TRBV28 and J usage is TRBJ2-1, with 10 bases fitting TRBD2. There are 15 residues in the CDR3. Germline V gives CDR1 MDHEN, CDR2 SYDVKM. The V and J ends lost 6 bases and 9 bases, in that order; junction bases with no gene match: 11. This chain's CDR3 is CASRISSGGNIEQFF. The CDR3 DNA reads TGTGCCAGCAGGATATCTAGCGGGGGAAACATTGAGCAGTTCTTC.

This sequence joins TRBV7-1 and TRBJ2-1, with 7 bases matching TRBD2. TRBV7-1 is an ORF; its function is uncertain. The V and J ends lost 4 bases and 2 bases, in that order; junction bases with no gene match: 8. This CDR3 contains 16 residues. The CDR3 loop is CASSLGAGEAYNEQFF. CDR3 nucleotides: TGTGCCAGCAGCTTAGGGGCGGGGGAGGCCTACAATGAGCAGTTCTTC.

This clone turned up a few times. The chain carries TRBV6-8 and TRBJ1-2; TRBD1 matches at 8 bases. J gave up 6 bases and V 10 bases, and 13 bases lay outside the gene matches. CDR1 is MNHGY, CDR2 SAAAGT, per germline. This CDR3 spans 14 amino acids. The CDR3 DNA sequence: TGTGCCACCCTGGGGACGGACAGGGACCATGGCTACACCTTC. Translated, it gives CATLGTDRDHGYTF.

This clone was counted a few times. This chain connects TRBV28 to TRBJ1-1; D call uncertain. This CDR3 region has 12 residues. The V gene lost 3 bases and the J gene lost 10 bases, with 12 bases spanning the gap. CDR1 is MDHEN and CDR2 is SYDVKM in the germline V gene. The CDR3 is CASSLDPRRAFF. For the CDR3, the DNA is TGTGCCAGCAGTTTGGACCCCCGGAGAGCTTTCTTT.

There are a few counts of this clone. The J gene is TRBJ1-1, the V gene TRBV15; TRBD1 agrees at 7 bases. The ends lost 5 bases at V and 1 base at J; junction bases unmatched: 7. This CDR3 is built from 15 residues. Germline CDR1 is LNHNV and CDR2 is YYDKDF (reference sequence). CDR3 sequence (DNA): TGTGCCACCAGCGGACTCCGGGACAGGAACACTGAAGCTTTCTTT. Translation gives CATSGLRDRNTEAFF. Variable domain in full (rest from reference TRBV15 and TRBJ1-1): DAMVIQNPRYQVTQFGKPVTLSCSQTLNHNVMYWYQQKSSQAPKLLFHYYDKDFNNEADTPDNFQSRRPNTSFCFLDIRSPGLGDTAMYLCATSGLRDRNTEAFFGQGTRLTVV.